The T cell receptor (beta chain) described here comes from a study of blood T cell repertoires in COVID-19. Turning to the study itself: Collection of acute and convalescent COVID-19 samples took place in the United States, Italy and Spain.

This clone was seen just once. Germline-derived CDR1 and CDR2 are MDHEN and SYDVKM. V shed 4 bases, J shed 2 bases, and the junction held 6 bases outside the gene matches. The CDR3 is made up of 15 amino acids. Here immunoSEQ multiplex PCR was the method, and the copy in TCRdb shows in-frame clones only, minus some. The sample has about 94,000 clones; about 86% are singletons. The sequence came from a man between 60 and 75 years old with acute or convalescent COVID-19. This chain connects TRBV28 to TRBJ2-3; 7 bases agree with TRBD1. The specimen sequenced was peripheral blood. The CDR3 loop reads CASSSGTVNTDTQYF. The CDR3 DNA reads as TGTGCCAGCAGTTCGGGGACAGTAAACACAGATACGCAGTATTTT.